A single sample is the source of the 7 T cell receptor beta chains below, sequenced in a study of memory CD4+ T cells and cytomegalovirus serostatus. TCRdb's copy holds only in-frame clones and misses some; the assay was immunoSEQ multiplex PCR. Among about 40,000 clones listed, roughly 77% were seen once. Single viable CD3+CD4+CD8-CD45RO+ cells were sorted as the memory CD4+ T cells. The sample was memory CD4+ T cells from blood. Receptors were obtained from an adult in good health and CMV-seronegative.

The chain uses TRBV7-3 and TRBJ2-2; tentatively, D is TRBD2 (6 bases). The germline V gene encodes CDR1 SGHTA and CDR2 FQGTGA. V was shortened by 3 bases and J by 0 bases, with 29 bases between the two germline ends. This CDR3 spans 22 amino acids. CDR3 nucleotide sequence: TGTGCCAGCAGCTTCTTGGCGCTTGGGGGTAGCGGAGCGCTCTCGAACACCGGGGAGCTGTTTTTT. Its translation: CASSFLALGGSGALSNTGELFF.

This chain's CDR3 is CASSLGGGTKNIQYF. The CDR3 region has the DNA TGTGCCAGCAGCTTAGGAGGGGGGACAAAAAACATTCAGTACTTC. This chain connects TRBV11-2 to TRBJ2-4; possibly TRBD1 or TRBD2 for D (6 bases each). Trimming removed 1 base from V and 4 bases from J, with 11 bases in between. This CDR3 comprises 15 residues. Germline V gives CDR1 SGHAT, CDR2 FQNNGV.

The CDR3 region has the DNA TGTGCCAGCAGTGAATGGGCCCCGGCGGGGGAAAAACTGTTTTTT. Its protein is CASSEWAPAGEKLFF. V and J are TRBV25-1 and TRBJ1-4; D is uncertain. Trimming left V 1 base short and J 8 bases short, with 14 bases between. The CDR3 contains 15 residues. Germline CDR1 is MGHDK and CDR2 is SYGVNS.

The V and J genes are TRBV5-1 and TRBJ2-2; D is perhaps TRBD1 (6 bases). This CDR3 region has 14 residues. Trimming shortened V by 5 bases and J by 6 bases, and 14 bases separated the two germline ends. Germline V gene data show CDR1 as SGHRS and CDR2 as YFSETQ. Here the CDR3 reads CASSQGIKSGELFF. The CDR3 coding sequence is TGCGCCAGCAGTCAGGGGATAAAATCCGGGGAGCTGTTTTTT. Full variable domain (remainder filled in from reference TRBV5-1 and TRBJ2-2): KAGVTQTPRYLIKTRGQQVTLSCSPISGHRSVSWYQQTPGQGLQFLFEYFSETQRNKGNFPGRFSGRQFSNSRSEMNVSTLELGDSALYLCASSQGIKSGELFFGEGSRLTVL.

This sequence joins TRBV2 and TRBJ2-7; no clear D gene. Germline V lookup: CDR1 SNHLY, CDR2 FYNNEI. This CDR3 has 14 residues. Trimming removed 6 bases at V and 1 base at J, with 13 bases between. CDR3 amino acids: CASRPGGPSYEQYF. The DNA for the CDR3 is TGTGCCAGCAGACCCGGCGGTCCATCCTACGAGCAGTACTTC.

A word on this clone: This same CDR3 is encoded by further DNA sequences in the sample. The rearrangement uses TRBV5-4 and TRBJ1-2, with D uncertain. The V and J ends lost 1 base and 2 bases respectively, with 6 bases between them. The CDR3 is made up of 13 amino acids. The V gene's germline CDR1 is SGHNT and CDR2 YYREEE (reference sequence). For the CDR3, the DNA is TGTGCCAGCAGCTTGCGAGAAAACTATGGCTACACCTTC. This translates into CASSLRENYGYTF.

This clone is termed medium-sized. The rearrangement uses TRBV5-1 and TRBJ2-7; D ambiguous. The germline gives CDR1 SGHRS, CDR2 YFSETQ. The CDR3 runs 14 residues. The V gene lost 0 bases and the J gene lost 2 bases, with 9 bases spanning the gap. CDR3 sequence: CASSLDVRTYEQYF. The CDR3 bases are TGCGCCAGCAGCTTGGATGTCAGAACCTACGAGCAGTACTTC.